Listed below are T cell receptor beta chains from one sample, sequenced in a study of T-cell reconstitution after alpha-beta-depleted transplantation in children. Via MiXCR, TCRdb re-called the PCR reads, giving one row per CDR3 protein. In the table there are roughly 670,000 distinct CDR3 sequences, around 13% of which are singletons. The specimen was PBMCs, collected before TCRalphabeta/CD19-depleted stem cell transplant. The receptor set was obtained from a girl aged 2-10 years with congenital amegakaryocytic thrombocytopenia, due to receive a stem cell transplant. CDR3s include the opening cysteine and the closing phenylalanine or tryptophan. D genes are given only for firm matches. The size entry is marked missing in some rows and otherwise reads once, few, many or a size class.

D gene: TRBD2
clone size: .
CDR3 length: 17
V gene: TRBV7-7
J gene: TRBJ2-2
CDR3 protein: CASSNQVGLGVPRELFF
CDR3 DNA: TGTGCCAGCAGCAACCAGGTTGGACTAGGCGTCCCACGGGAGCTGTTTTTT

D gene: .
clone size: .
CDR3 length: 12
V gene: TRBV29-1
J gene: TRBJ1-1
CDR3 protein: CSVLSRNTEAFF
CDR3 DNA: TGCAGCGTATTAAGCCGGAACACTGAAGCTTTCTTT

D gene: TRBD1
clone size: .
CDR3 length: 15
V gene: TRBV5-1
J gene: TRBJ1-3
CDR3 protein: CASSRQGNSGNTIYF
CDR3 DNA: TGCGCCAGCAGCCGACAGGGGAACTCTGGAAACACCATATATTTT

D gene: .
clone size: many
CDR3 length: 12
V gene: TRBV29-1
J gene: TRBJ2-7
CDR3 protein: CSVGEMRYEQYF
CDR3 DNA: TGCAGCGTTGGTGAGATGCGGTACGAGCAGTACTTC

D gene: TRBD2
clone size: .
CDR3 length: 15
V gene: TRBV20-1
J gene: TRBJ2-2
CDR3 protein: CSASASGTLTGELFF
CDR3 DNA: TGCAGTGCTAGTGCCAGCGGGACTCTCACCGGGGAGCTGTTTTTT

D gene: TRBD1
clone size: .
CDR3 length: 13
V gene: TRBV7-9
J gene: TRBJ2-7
CDR3 protein: CATGTGETYEQYF
CDR3 DNA: TGTGCCACCGGGACAGGGGAAACCTACGAGCAGTACTTC

D gene: .
clone size: many
CDR3 length: 11
V gene: TRBV29-1
J gene: TRBJ2-7
CDR3 protein: CSVEEPGEQYF
CDR3 DNA: TGCAGCGTTGAAGAGCCTGGAGAGCAGTACTTC

D gene: TRBD1
clone size: many
CDR3 length: 15
V gene: TRBV9
J gene: TRBJ2-1
CDR3 protein: CASSPRDRKYNEQFF
CDR3 DNA: TGTGCCAGCAGCCCTCGGGACAGAAAGTACAATGAGCAGTTCTTC

D gene: .
clone size: .
CDR3 length: 14
V gene: TRBV7-2
J gene: TRBJ2-7
CDR3 protein: CASSFAYTNYEQYF
CDR3 DNA: TGTGCCAGCAGCTTTGCTTACACCAACTACGAGCAGTACTTC

D gene: .
clone size: .
CDR3 length: 16
V gene: TRBV7-9
J gene: TRBJ2-1
CDR3 protein: CASSLAVGGSYNEQFF
CDR3 DNA: TGTGCCAGCAGCTTAGCGGTTGGGGGATCCTACAATGAGCAGTTCTTC

D gene: TRBD2
clone size: few
CDR3 length: 15
V gene: TRBV5-1
J gene: TRBJ2-1
CDR3 protein: CATKPSLAGNNEQFF
CDR3 DNA: TGCGCCACCAAGCCCTCCCTAGCGGGGAACAATGAGCAGTTCTTC

D gene: .
clone size: many
CDR3 length: 16
V gene: TRBV5-1
J gene: TRBJ1-2
CDR3 protein: CASSLDPGANLYGYTF
CDR3 DNA: TGCGCCAGCAGCTTGGATCCGGGAGCGAACCTCTATGGCTACACCTTC

D gene: .
clone size: .
CDR3 length: 13
V gene: TRBV2
J gene: TRBJ1-5
CDR3 protein: CASSVTEGQPQHF
CDR3 DNA: TGTGCCAGCAGTGTTACGGAGGGCCAGCCCCAGCATTTT

D gene: .
clone size: .
CDR3 length: 14
V gene: TRBV5-1
J gene: TRBJ2-7
CDR3 protein: CASSLTQEAYEQYF
CDR3 DNA: TGCGCCAGCAGCTTAACACAGGAGGCCTACGAGCAGTACTTC

D gene: TRBD1
clone size: .
CDR3 length: 16
V gene: TRBV12-3/TRBV12-4
J gene: TRBJ1-5
CDR3 protein: CASSPGQVYSNQPQHF
CDR3 DNA: TGTGCCAGCAGTCCTGGACAGGTCTATAGCAATCAGCCCCAGCATTTT

D gene: TRBD2
clone size: many
CDR3 length: 15
V gene: TRBV5-1
J gene: TRBJ2-7
CDR3 protein: CASSLASGVSYEQYF
CDR3 DNA: TGCGCCAGCAGCTTGGCAAGCGGGGTATCCTACGAGCAGTACTTC

D gene: .
clone size: many
CDR3 length: 12
V gene: TRBV5-1
J gene: TRBJ2-1
CDR3 protein: CASSWENNEQFF
CDR3 DNA: TGCGCCAGCAGCTGGGAAAACAATGAGCAGTTCTTC

D gene: TRBD1
clone size: .
CDR3 length: 17
V gene: TRBV5-1
J gene: TRBJ1-2
CDR3 protein: CASSTYVPGQGADGYTF
CDR3 DNA: TGCGCCAGCAGCACATACGTCCCGGGACAGGGAGCGGATGGCTACACCTTC

D gene: .
clone size: .
CDR3 length: 14
V gene: TRBV5-5
J gene: TRBJ2-1
CDR3 protein: CASMEGPQYNEQFF
CDR3 DNA: TGTGCCAGCATGGAGGGGCCACAATACAATGAGCAGTTCTTC

D gene: .
clone size: few
CDR3 length: 14
V gene: TRBV12-3/TRBV12-4
J gene: TRBJ2-1
CDR3 protein: CASSSTSLLDEQFF
CDR3 DNA: TGTGCCAGCAGTTCCACTAGCCTCCTGGATGAGCAGTTCTTC

D gene: TRBD2
clone size: .
CDR3 length: 18
V gene: TRBV5-1
J gene: TRBJ2-2
CDR3 protein: CASSLEPSGSLGTGELFF
CDR3 DNA: TGCGCCAGCAGCTTGGAGCCTAGCGGGAGTCTCGGCACCGGGGAGCTGTTTTTT

D gene: TRBD2
clone size: many
CDR3 length: 18
V gene: TRBV27
J gene: TRBJ2-3
CDR3 protein: CASSLRKYGLAGADTQYF
CDR3 DNA: TGTGCCAGCAGTTTAAGAAAGTATGGACTAGCGGGAGCGGATACGCAGTATTTT

D gene: .
clone size: few
CDR3 length: 14
V gene: TRBV12-3/TRBV12-4
J gene: TRBJ2-1
CDR3 protein: CASSYGAAYNEQFF
CDR3 DNA: TGTGCCAGCAGTTATGGAGCGGCCTACAATGAGCAGTTCTTC

D gene: .
clone size: many
CDR3 length: 14
V gene: TRBV7-9
J gene: TRBJ2-5
CDR3 protein: CASSFGLGGETQYF
CDR3 DNA: TGTGCCAGCAGCTTCGGACTAGGGGGGGAGACCCAGTACTTC

D gene: .
clone size: many
CDR3 length: 16
V gene: TRBV20-1
J gene: TRBJ2-3
CDR3 protein: CSARDRGVAGTDTQYF
CDR3 DNA: TGCAGTGCTAGAGATCGAGGTGTAGCGGGCACAGATACGCAGTATTTT

D gene: .
clone size: .
CDR3 length: 17
V gene: TRBV4-1
J gene: TRBJ2-7
CDR3 protein: CASSQGDLVLGAYEQYF
CDR3 DNA: TGCGCCAGCAGCCAAGGAGACCTAGTCCTGGGGGCCTACGAGCAGTACTTC

D gene: TRBD1
clone size: .
CDR3 length: 14
V gene: TRBV6-1
J gene: TRBJ2-3
CDR3 protein: CASGRDRGSDTQYF
CDR3 DNA: TGTGCCAGCGGAAGGGACAGGGGATCAGATACGCAGTATTTT

D gene: TRBD1
clone size: many
CDR3 length: 21
V gene: TRBV7-9
J gene: TRBJ2-1
CDR3 protein: CASSRDLPGQGGLSYYNEQFF
CDR3 DNA: TGTGCCAGCAGCCGGGACCTTCCGGGACAGGGAGGCCTTTCCTACTACAATGAGCAGTTCTTC

D gene: .
clone size: few
CDR3 length: 17
V gene: TRBV28
J gene: TRBJ1-2
CDR3 protein: CATNPSWGSHANYGYTF
CDR3 DNA: TGTGCCACCAATCCCTCGTGGGGGAGCCACGCTAACTATGGCTACACCTTC

D gene: TRBD2
clone size: few
CDR3 length: 15
V gene: TRBV5-1
J gene: TRBJ2-5
CDR3 protein: CASSSLSGIQETQYF
CDR3 DNA: TGCGCCAGCAGCTCGCTTAGCGGGATCCAAGAGACCCAGTACTTC

D gene: .
clone size: many
CDR3 length: 13
V gene: TRBV20-1
J gene: TRBJ2-1
CDR3 protein: CSASMRDLYEQFF
CDR3 DNA: TGCAGTGCTAGTATGCGGGATCTATATGAGCAGTTCTTC

D gene: .
clone size: few
CDR3 length: 18
V gene: TRBV11-1
J gene: TRBJ2-2
CDR3 protein: CASSSKKGILSSTGELFF
CDR3 DNA: TGTGCCAGCAGCTCAAAAAAAGGAATACTATCATCCACCGGGGAGCTGTTTTTT

D gene: TRBD2
clone size: few
CDR3 length: 15
V gene: TRBV6-5
J gene: TRBJ2-1
CDR3 protein: CASSSSGLAAYEQFF
CDR3 DNA: TGTGCCAGCAGTTCCTCGGGACTAGCGGCATATGAGCAGTTCTTC

D gene: .
clone size: many
CDR3 length: 15
V gene: TRBV2
J gene: TRBJ2-5
CDR3 protein: CASSELPTVQETQYF
CDR3 DNA: TGTGCCAGCAGTGAACTACCGACAGTCCAAGAGACCCAGTACTTC

D gene: .
clone size: few
CDR3 length: 12
V gene: TRBV5-1
J gene: TRBJ2-7
CDR3 protein: CASSNDNYEQYF
CDR3 DNA: TGCGCCAGCAGCAACGACAACTACGAGCAGTACTTC

D gene: .
clone size: many
CDR3 length: 12
V gene: TRBV12-3/TRBV12-4
J gene: TRBJ1-2
CDR3 protein: CASSPGGKGYTF
CDR3 DNA: TGTGCCAGCAGTCCCGGGGGGAAGGGCTACACCTTC

D gene: TRBD1
clone size: many
CDR3 length: 13
V gene: TRBV29-1
J gene: TRBJ2-7
CDR3 protein: CSVVPRDSYEQYF
CDR3 DNA: TGCAGCGTAGTCCCCCGGGACAGCTACGAGCAGTACTTC

D gene: .
clone size: few
CDR3 length: 15
V gene: TRBV7-9
J gene: TRBJ1-4
CDR3 protein: CASSSSGAQAEKLFF
CDR3 DNA: TGTGCCAGCAGCTCGTCTGGGGCACAGGCTGAAAAACTGTTTTTT

D gene: .
clone size: many
CDR3 length: 17
V gene: TRBV7-8
J gene: TRBJ2-3
CDR3 protein: CASSLVGGSASTDTQYF
CDR3 DNA: TGTGCCAGCAGCTTAGTTGGAGGGAGCGCTAGCACAGATACGCAGTATTTT